Shown below are 24 T cell receptor beta chains from a single sample sequenced in a study of T-cell memory formation after mild COVID-19. MiXCR was run by TCRdb on the 5' RACE reads, yielding one entry per CDR3 protein. The sample consists of under 650,000 distinct CDR3 sequences, 18% of them appearing once. The sequencing sample was made of PBMCs or a T cell subset sorted from them (not recorded which). The receptors shown here come from an adult woman who had mild COVID-19 (a few samples of this study predate the infection). Cell type and time point are not known.

The J gene is TRBJ2-1, the V gene TRBV9, with TRBD1 matching 7 bases. The CDR3 runs to 17 residues. CDR1 SGDLS and CDR2 YYNGEE come from the germline V gene. V shed 0 bases and J 1 base; nucleotides not matched to a gene: 7. CDR3 protein: CASSVALGRGSYNEQFF. CDR3 bases: TGTGCCAGCAGCGTAGCTTTAGGCAGGGGGTCCTACAATGAGCAGTTCTTC.

The rearrangement joins TRBV11-2 to TRBJ2-3; 10 nucleotides agree with TRBD2. V lost 5 bases to trimming and J lost 0 bases; unmatched junction nucleotides: 17. Germline V CDR1 and CDR2: SGHAT, FQNNGV. This CDR3 contains 20 residues. This chain's CDR3 is CASSAQQTSGWTASTDTQYF. CDR3 DNA sequence: TGTGCCAGCAGCGCACAGCAGACTAGCGGGTGGACCGCTAGCACAGATACGCAGTATTTT.

In this sample, this clonotype turned up a few times. V is TRBV5-6 and J is TRBJ2-4; D gene ambiguous. This CDR3 comprises 13 residues. In germline, CDR1 is SGHDT, CDR2 YYEEEE. The V end was cut by 1 base, the J end by 8 bases, with 10 bases between. CDR3 amino acids: CASSLRLRDIQYF. The CDR3 DNA is TGTGCCAGCAGCTTGAGGCTACGGGACATTCAGTACTTC.

This clonotype was counted between two and nine times. The rearrangement joins TRBV18 to TRBJ1-1; maybe TRBD1 (5 bases). The CDR3 loop spans 18 amino acids. The V and J ends lost 1 base and 4 bases respectively, with 22 bases between them. Germline CDR1 reads KGHSH; CDR2 reads LQKENI. CDR3 coding DNA: TGTGCCAGCTCACCACGGTTACGTCGAATGGGGGAAGGCACTGAAGCTTTCTTT. It translates to CASSPRLRRMGEGTEAFF. The variable domain in full, with the rest retrieved from reference TRBV18 and TRBJ1-1, is NAGVMQNPRHLVRRRGQEARLRCSPMKGHSHVYWYRQLPEEGLKFMVYLQKENIIDESGMPKERFSAEFPKEGPSILRIQQVVRGDSAAYFCASSPRLRRMGEGTEAFFGQGTRLTVV.

This clonotype has just a few counts. The genes are TRBV10-3 and TRBJ1-5; a weak D match, TRBD1 (6 bases). This CDR3 comprises 14 residues. V was clipped by 4 bases and J by 8 bases, with 15 bases between them. Germline V gene data show CDR1 as ENHRY and CDR2 as SYGVKD. The CDR3 DNA follows: TGTGCCATCAGTGGTTCCCAGGGGTCGGAGCCCCAGCATTTT. Its translation: CAISGSQGSEPQHF.

This clonotype was picked up many times. The V and J genes are TRBV7-6 and TRBJ2-1, with D perhaps matching TRBD1 (6 bases). The CDR3 consists of 12 residues. V lost 1 base and J lost 9, with 7 bases in between. The germline V gene encodes CDR1 SGHVS and CDR2 FNYEAQ. As DNA, the CDR3 is TGTGCCAGCAGCTTAGTAGGGGGTGAGCAGTTCTTC. Translation gives CASSLVGGEQFF.

This clonotype was counted at least ten times. The V gene is TRBV6-4, the J gene TRBJ2-1; D is perhaps TRBD1 (7 bases). The CDR3 loop spans 16 amino acids. Germline V CDR1 and CDR2: MRHNA, SNTAGT. Trimming left V 2 bases short and J 4 bases short, with 15 bases between. In nucleotides, the CDR3 is TGTGCCAGCAGTGACCAGGGCGGGACAGCGTACAATGAGCAGTTCTTC. It is translated as CASSDQGGTAYNEQFF.

The rearrangement links TRBV4-2 to TRBJ2-7; 8 bases line up with TRBD2. CDR1 is LGHNA and CDR2 is YNFKEQ in the germline V gene. Trimming took 1 base from V and 5 from J; bases not matched to a gene: 7. The CDR3 spans 15 residues. CDR3 protein: CASSQGNSGVDEQYF. The CDR3 nucleotides are TGTGCCAGCAGCCAAGGGAATAGCGGGGTCGACGAGCAGTACTTC.

The rearrangement uses TRBV5-1 and TRBJ1-1, with a weak D call TRBD1 (5 bases). The CDR3 consists of 16 residues. CDR1 is SGHRS and CDR2 is YFSETQ in the germline V gene. Trimming pared 3 bases from V and 1 base from J, leaving 16 bases between. The CDR3 spells CASSWGDVLTNTEAFF. The CDR3 nucleotides read TGCGCCAGCAGCTGGGGGGACGTTCTGACGAACACTGAAGCTTTCTTT.

This clonotype was detected many times. The V gene is TRBV12-3 or TRBV12-4, the J gene TRBJ2-7, with D possibly matching TRBD1 (6 bases). The CDR3 totals 13 residues. V gave up 4 bases and J gave up 2 bases, with 9 bases separating them. The CDR3 DNA sequence: TGTGCCAGCAGTTCCCCAGGGGCCTACGAGCAGTACTTC. Protein sequence: CASSSPGAYEQYF.

The sample holds a few counts of this clonotype. The chain links TRBV19 to TRBJ2-1; 9 bases align to TRBD1. In germline, CDR1 is LNHDA, CDR2 SQIVND (reference sequence). Trimming cost V 6 bases and J 4 bases; bases outside gene matches: 10. The CDR3 spans 16 residues. The chain's CDR3 is CASSRLGTGSYNEQFF. The CDR3 DNA sequence: TGTGCCAGTAGCCGACTCGGGACAGGGAGTTACAATGAGCAGTTCTTC.

V usage is TRBV7-6 and J usage is TRBJ1-3, with TRBD1 matching over 10 bases. This CDR3 has 18 residues. The ends lost 6 bases at V and 0 bases at J; junction bases unmatched: 11. From germline, CDR1 is SGHVS and CDR2 FNYEAQ. The CDR3 DNA reads as TGTGCCAGCAGATTGGGACAGGGGCGATTAGCCTCTGGAAACACCATATATTTT. This encodes CASRLGQGRLASGNTIYF.

The chain is built from TRBV7-6 and TRBJ1-1; D is uncertain. This CDR3 is built from 16 residues. Trimming removed 1 base from V and 0 bases from J, with 12 bases in between. Germline values: CDR1 SGHVS, CDR2 FNYEAQ. The DNA of the CDR3 is TGTGCCAGCAGCTTAGTCTGGCAGGACCTGAACACTGAAGCTTTCTTT. It translates to CASSLVWQDLNTEAFF.

V is TRBV5-1 and J is TRBJ2-2; D possibly uses TRBD1 or TRBD2 (5 bases each). CDR1 and CDR2 (germline): SGHRS, YFSETQ. This CDR3 spans 15 amino acids. V gave up 0 bases and J gave up 7 bases, with 13 bases separating them. CDR3 DNA: TGCGCCAGCAGCTTGGAGGGACCCCTCGACGGGGAGCTGTTTTTT. Its protein is CASSLEGPLDGELFF.

This clonotype was found many times. The chain has TRBV12-3 or TRBV12-4 and TRBJ2-1; D gene unclear. V lost 3 bases and J 1 base, leaving 7 bases between the germline ends. The CDR3 loop spans 14 amino acids. The DNA for the CDR3 is TGTGCCAGCAGTTTGGTTGCTTCCTACAATGAGCAGTTCTTC. Amino acids: CASSLVASYNEQFF.

The chain is built from TRBV9 and TRBJ2-1, with 8 bases aligning to TRBD2. V trimming: 0 bases; J trimming: 10 bases; junction bases outside the gene matches: 12. Germline lookup yields CDR1 SGDLS and CDR2 YYNGEE. CDR3 length equals 16 residues. This CDR3 reads CASSVGPGGPSSEQFF. The CDR3 coding sequence is TGTGCCAGCAGCGTAGGTCCGGGAGGGCCTTCATCCGAGCAGTTCTTC.

The chain links TRBV4-1 to TRBJ2-4; possible D gene TRBD2, 6 bases. This CDR3 has 17 amino acids. V was pared by 1 base and J by 0 bases, with 13 bases between. CDR1 is MGHRA, CDR2 YSYEKL, per germline. The CDR3 loop is CASSQVRAGLAKNIQYF. CDR3 sequence (DNA): TGCGCCAGCAGCCAAGTAAGGGCGGGGTTAGCCAAAAACATTCAGTACTTC.

This clonotype was recorded at least ten times. The chain couples TRBV7-9 to TRBJ1-1; 7 bases are a match to TRBD1. CDR1 is SEHNR, CDR2 FQNEAQ, per germline (reference sequence). The CDR3 is 17 amino acids. V was clipped by 3 bases and J by 3 bases; unmatched bases: 13. The CDR3 here is CASSFGQGVGYDTEAFF. CDR3 DNA: TGTGCCAGCAGCTTTGGGCAGGGGGTAGGATATGACACTGAAGCTTTCTTT. Filled out from reference TRBV7-9 and TRBJ1-1, the complete variable domain reads DTGVSQNPRHKITKRGQNVTFRCDPISEHNRLYWYRQTLGQGPEFLTYFQNEAQLEKSRLLSDRFSAERPKGSFSTLEIQRTEQGDSAMYLCASSFGQGVGYDTEAFFGQGTRLTVV.

This clonotype occurred many times. The gene calls are TRBV19 and TRBJ2-2; a possible D gene is TRBD1 (5 bases). The CDR3 is made up of 14 amino acids. Germline values: CDR1 LNHDA, CDR2 SQIVND (reference sequence). Deletions cut 8 bases from V and 6 bases from J, with 16 bases between. This chain's CDR3 is CASQRGRSSGELFF. CDR3 nucleotides: TGTGCCAGTCAAAGGGGCAGATCCTCCGGGGAGCTGTTTTTT.

The V and J genes are TRBV2 and TRBJ2-3, with 7 bases fitting TRBD2. There are 15 residues in the CDR3. After removal of 8 bases from V and 2 bases from J, the junction contained 10 bases not matched to a gene. Germline CDR1 is SNHLY and CDR2 is FYNNEI. The DNA for the CDR3 is TGTGCCAGCCGACGAGAGCGGGGCTTCACAGATACGCAGTATTTT. Translating it yields CASRRERGFTDTQYF.

The V and J genes are TRBV7-8 and TRBJ2-5; 9 positions match TRBD1. Germline trimming cut 5 bases from V and 0 bases from J; bases unmatched to any gene: 10. From germline, CDR1 is SGHVS and CDR2 FQNEAQ. This CDR3 is 17 amino acids long. The CDR3 nucleotides are TGTGCCAGCAGCCGACTTACAGGGGGCCAGTACCAAGAGACCCAGTACTTC. Translation: CASSRLTGGQYQETQYF.

This clonotype appeared a few times. The V gene is TRBV7-9, the J gene TRBJ2-3; TRBD2 agrees at 11 bases. CDR3 length: 17 amino acids. Looked up from germline, CDR1 is SEHNR and CDR2 is FQNEAQ (reference sequence). Trimming took 6 bases from V and 4 from J; bases not matched to a gene: 12. CDR3 bases: TGTGCCAGCAGTTTCCAAAGACTAGCGGGGTTATCAGATACGCAGTATTTT. This encodes CASSFQRLAGLSDTQYF.

V and J are TRBV15 and TRBJ1-3, with D tentatively TRBD1 (6 bases). Trimming took off 0 bases at V and 2 bases at J, with 14 bases between the two ends. From germline, CDR1 is LNHNV and CDR2 YYDKDF (reference sequence). CDR3 length: 17 residues. In DNA, the CDR3 is TGTGCCACCAGCAGAGAAAAACCCGGGACAACTGGAAACACCATATATTTT. It translates to CATSREKPGTTGNTIYF.

This clonotype has only a few counts. The chain has TRBV24-1 and TRBJ2-3, with 9 bases aligning to TRBD2. Germline V gene sequence: CDR1 KGHDR, CDR2 SFDVKD. V shed 3 bases, J shed 3 bases, and the junction held 6 bases outside the gene matches. The CDR3 has 16 residues. CDR3 in DNA: TGTGCCACCAGTGATCAGCGGGGGGCCTTTACAGATACGCAGTATTTT. Protein: CATSDQRGAFTDTQYF.